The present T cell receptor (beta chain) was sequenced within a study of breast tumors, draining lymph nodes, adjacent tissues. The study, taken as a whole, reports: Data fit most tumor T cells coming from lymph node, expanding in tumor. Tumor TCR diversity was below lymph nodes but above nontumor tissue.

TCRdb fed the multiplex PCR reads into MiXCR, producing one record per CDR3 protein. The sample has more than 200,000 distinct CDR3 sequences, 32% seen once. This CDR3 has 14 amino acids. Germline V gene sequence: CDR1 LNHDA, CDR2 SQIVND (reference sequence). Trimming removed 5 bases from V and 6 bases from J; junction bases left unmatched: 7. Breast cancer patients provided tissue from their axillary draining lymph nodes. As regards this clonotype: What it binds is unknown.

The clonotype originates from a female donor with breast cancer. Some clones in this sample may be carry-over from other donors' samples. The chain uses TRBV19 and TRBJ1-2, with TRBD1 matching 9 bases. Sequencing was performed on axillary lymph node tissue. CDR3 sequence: CASSLSGTGNGYTF. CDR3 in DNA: TGTGCCAGTAGTCTATCCGGGACAGGGAATGGCTACACCTTC. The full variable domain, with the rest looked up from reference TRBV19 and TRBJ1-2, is DGGITQSPKYLFRKEGQNVTLSCEQNLNHDAMYWYRQDPGQGLRLIYYSQIVNDFQKGDIAEGYSVSREKKESFPLTVTSAQKNPTAFYLCASSLSGTGNGYTFGSGTRLTVV.